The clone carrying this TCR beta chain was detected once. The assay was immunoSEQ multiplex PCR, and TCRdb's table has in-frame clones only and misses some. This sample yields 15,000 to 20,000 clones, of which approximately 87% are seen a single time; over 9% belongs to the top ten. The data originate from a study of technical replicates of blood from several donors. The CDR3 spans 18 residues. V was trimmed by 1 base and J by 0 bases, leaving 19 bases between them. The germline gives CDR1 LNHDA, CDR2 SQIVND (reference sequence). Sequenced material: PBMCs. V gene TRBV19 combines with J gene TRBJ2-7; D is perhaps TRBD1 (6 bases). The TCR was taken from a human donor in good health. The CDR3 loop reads CASSIAPYRQAASYEQYF. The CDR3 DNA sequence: TGTGCCAGTAGTATAGCCCCCTACCGACAGGCGGCCTCCTACGAGCAGTACTTC.